The entry that follows covers one T cell receptor beta chain sequence. Antigen specificity is unknown. The sample belongs to a study of shared clonotypes between healthy human individuals. Terminally differentiated effector memory CD45RA+ cells were excluded from the naive CD8 cells, which were CD45RO-negative and positively selected for CCR7. Germline CDR1 and CDR2: MNHNS and SASEGT. The CDR3 totals 14 residues. V shed 6 bases, J shed 6 bases, and the junction held 9 bases outside the gene matches. Libraries were prepared by immunoSEQ multiplex PCR; TCRdb keeps only in-frame clonotypes and omits some of them. The data contain around 2,000,000 clones, about 95% of them singletons. Findings and limits, study-wide: With few donors, the genetic and exposure-history diversity represented was limited.

The TCR comes from a man aged 18 to 29 in good health. The gene calls are TRBV6-1 and TRBJ1-2, with 8 bases that match TRBD1. Sequenced material: naive CD8+ T cells sorted from blood. The CDR3 reads CASSPTQGADGYTF. The CDR3, as DNA: TGTGCCAGCAGCCCTACCCAGGGGGCAGATGGCTACACCTTC.